The 13 T cell receptor beta chains presented below share a single source sample, sequenced in a study of Ad26.COV2.S vaccination and SARS-CoV-2 variants. Repertoires were generated with immunoSEQ multiplex PCR, while TCRdb's copy carries only in-frame clones and drops some. Here the sample spans roughly 450,000 clones, over 75% being singletons. Indicated treatment: approximately 18 received Ad26.COV2.S at low or high dose, single or two shots; about 5 received placebo; per-sample allocation not given. The samples were gathered on day 63 after the first injection of vaccine or placebo. This material consisted of peripheral blood, taken in a trial of Ad26.COV2.S vaccine versus placebo. These receptors all come from a person between 18 and 65 years old who received the Ad26.COV2.S COVID-19 vaccine or a placebo.

The V and J genes are TRBV5-6 and TRBJ1-1; D not resolved. V lost 0 bases, J lost 7 bases, and 16 bases lay in between. Per germline, CDR1 SGHDT and CDR2 YYEEEE. The CDR3 sequence is 15 residues long. CDR3 sequence (DNA): TGTGCCAGCAGCTTGGGGCGGACGGAGTTATTTGAAGCTTTCTTT. Its protein product is CASSLGRTELFEAFF.

V is TRBV5-4 and J is TRBJ2-2; 9 nucleotides agree with TRBD2. Germline assignment: CDR1 SGHNT and CDR2 YYREEE (reference sequence). V shed 4 bases and J 5 bases; nucleotides not matched to a gene: 6. The CDR3 sequence is 15 residues long. In nucleotides, the CDR3 is TGTGCCAGCAGCCGTAGCGGGAGAAGTACCGGGGAGCTGTTTTTT. This codes for CASSRSGRSTGELFF.

CDR3 sequence reads: CASSFRFAETYGYTF. The CDR3, as DNA: TGTGCCAGCAGCTTTAGGTTTGCAGAGACCTATGGCTACACCTTC. The chain is built from TRBV7-2 and TRBJ1-2; D uncertain. V was pared by 3 bases and J by 4 bases, with 15 bases between. The V gene's germline CDR1 is SGHTA and CDR2 FQGNSA. The CDR3 spans 15 residues.

In the case of this clone: Other DNA sequences from this sample encode an identical CDR3 as well. V is TRBV5-1 and J is TRBJ1-6, with D hard to call. Germline values: CDR1 SGHRS, CDR2 YFSETQ. Trimming took off 0 bases at V and 6 bases at J, with 7 bases between the two ends. The CDR3 sequence is 14 residues long. The CDR3 sequence: CASSLGTANSPLHF. In nucleotides, the CDR3 is TGCGCCAGCAGCTTGGGGACGGCTAATTCACCCCTCCACTTT.

This clone was recorded a few times. CDR3 sequence (DNA): TGTGCCAGCAGTTCACAGGGGAAAGAGACCCAGTACTTC. Its translation: CASSSQGKETQYF. V usage is TRBV28 and J usage is TRBJ2-5; TRBD1 matches 7 bases. CDR1 MDHEN and CDR2 SYDVKM come from the germline V gene. This CDR3 spans 13 amino acids. Germline trimming cut 4 bases from V and 3 bases from J; bases unmatched to any gene: 2.

The gene calls are TRBV6-2 or TRBV6-3 and TRBJ2-1; D unresolved. The CDR3 extends over 12 amino acids. Trimming cost V 5 bases and J 3 bases, with 5 bases left between them. In germline, CDR1 is MNHEY, CDR2 SVGEGT. The CDR3 loop reads CASSPYYNEQFF. The CDR3 DNA reads TGTGCCAGCAGTCCCTACTACAATGAGCAGTTCTTC.

V gene TRBV9 combines with J gene TRBJ1-5, with 8 bases fitting TRBD1. The CDR3 has 15 residues. With V trimmed by 4 bases and J by 4 bases, 7 bases remained unmatched. The germline CDR1 and CDR2 sequences are SGDLS and YYNGEE. CDR3 sequence: CASSPGQGLNQPQHF. In DNA, the CDR3 is TGTGCCAGCAGCCCCGGACAGGGTTTGAATCAGCCCCAGCATTTT.

The CDR3 bases are TGTGCCAGCAGCTTAGAGGCCGGGAGGTACAAAAACGCGAACACCGGGGAGCTGTTTTTT. It codes for CASSLEAGRYKNANTGELFF. The chain recombines TRBV11-3 with TRBJ2-2; 7 nucleotides match TRBD2. The CDR3 spans 20 residues. The V and J ends lost 0 bases and 0 bases, in that order; junction bases with no gene match: 13. CDR1 SGHNT and CDR2 YENEEA come from the germline V gene.

The chain uses TRBV4-1 and TRBJ2-1, with D tentatively TRBD2 (5 bases). V lost 4 bases to trimming and J lost 9 bases, with 13 bases between them. CDR3 size: 13 residues. CDR1 and CDR2 (germline): MGHRA, YSYEKL. The CDR3 region has the DNA TGCGCCAGCAGCCCAAGACTAACGGGTGAGCAGTTCTTC. Translated: CASSPRLTGEQFF.

The CDR3 protein is CASSPGTVIFYEQYF. The CDR3 DNA reads TGCGCCAGCAGTCCCGGGACAGTCATATTCTACGAGCAGTACTTC. The rearrangement joins TRBV5-1 to TRBJ2-7; the match to TRBD1 covers 7 bases. The CDR3 has 15 residues. The V and J ends lost 5 bases and 3 bases, in that order; junction bases with no gene match: 11. Germline V gene data show CDR1 as SGHRS and CDR2 as YFSETQ.

This clone was seen a single time. V is TRBV9 and J is TRBJ1-3; the D is unclear. The V end lost 4 bases, the J end lost 7 bases, and 12 bases lay between the germline ends. The CDR3 is 13 amino acids. CDR1 and CDR2 (germline): SGDLS, YYNGEE. CDR3 nucleotide sequence: TGTGCCAGCAGCCCTCACCTTGGTAACACCATATATTTT. The encoded protein is CASSPHLGNTIYF.

On this clone: A junction end diverges from the germline sequence, so it may reflect a read error. The chain links TRBV7-7 to TRBJ2-3; D remains unclear. Looked up from germline, CDR1 is SSHAT and CDR2 is FNYEAQ (reference sequence). The CDR3 is 15 residues long. The CDR3 sequence: CASSLGAGTTDTQYF. The CDR3 coding sequence is TGTGCTAGCAGCTTGGGTGCAGGCACGACAGATACGCAGTATTTT. Supplemented by reference TRBV7-7 and TRBJ2-3, the full variable domain reads GAGVSQSPRYKVTKRGQDVTLRCDPISSHATLYWYQQALGQGPEFLTYFNYEAQPDKSGLPSDRFSAERPEGSISTLTIQRTEQRDSAMYRCASSLGAGTTDTQYFGPGTRLTVL.

The chain joins TRBV3-1 (or the pseudogene TRBV3-2) to TRBJ2-1; D uncertain. Per the germline V gene, CDR1 is LGHDT and CDR2 is YNNKEL (reference sequence). Between the trimmed V and J ends, which lost 4 bases and 5 bases, there was a span of 9 bases. This CDR3 has 13 amino acids. The CDR3 region is CASSRMGNNEQFF. The CDR3 nucleotides are TGTGCCAGCAGCCGTATGGGGAACAATGAGCAGTTCTTC.